The rows below give T cell receptor beta chains drawn from one sample of a study of blood T cell repertoires in COVID-19. The method was immunoSEQ multiplex PCR; TCRdb's version includes in-frame clones alone and lacks a portion of them. The profile shows roughly 160,000 clones, around 84% of them singletons. The sequenced sample consisted of peripheral blood. The receptor source for this set is a man between 60 and 75 years old with COVID-19, enrolled during active disease. Each CDR3 is given with its conserved first and last residue. The order of the fields is J gene, V gene, CDR3 protein.

>TRBJ2-3|TRBV19
CASRAGDYSTDTQYF
>TRBJ2-7|TRBV9
CASSFDGQTYEQYF
>TRBJ2-6|TRBV2
CASRAGAGANVLTF
>TRBJ1-1|TRBV11-2
CASSTRDRGGTEAFF
>TRBJ2-7|TRBV15
CATSGDRGSYEQYF
>TRBJ1-2|TRBV6-5
CASSYGTGNGYTF
>TRBJ1-6|TRBV5-1
CASSLESQGDNSPLHF
>TRBJ2-1|TRBV10-3
CAISESGAGGTYNEQFF
>TRBJ1-1|TRBV19
CASQGFMNTEAFF
>TRBJ1-1|TRBV19
CASSTFPGQISLNTEAFF
>TRBJ1-5|TRBV4-1
CASSQDRGYSNQPQHF
>TRBJ2-7|TRBV27
CASSSSDSSYEQYF
>TRBJ2-1|TRBV25-1
CASSEHGTGFNEQFF
>TRBJ2-1|TRBV19
CASNSGDTYNEQFF
>TRBJ2-2|TRBV6-5
CASSGQSFSSGELFF
>TRBJ2-5|TRBV7-2
CASSREVHPPQETQYF
>TRBJ1-1|TRBV7-2
CASAGTGGAGYTEAFF
>TRBJ2-7|TRBV7-8
CASSLEGGNSYEQYF
>TRBJ1-5|TRBV2
CASSRGGSDQPQHF
>TRBJ1-3|TRBV9
CASSITGQGSGNTIYF
>TRBJ1-6|TRBV19
CASGQGLASSPLHF
>TRBJ2-7|TRBV5-1
CASSLVPTGDEQYF
>TRBJ1-2|TRBV24-1
CATSDKTGDRYGYTF
>TRBJ1-4|TRBV9
CASSGRDGGYNEKLFF
>TRBJ2-7|TRBV6-5
CASKRGQGTYEQYF
>TRBJ1-1|TRBV5-4
CASSLAPGLNTEAFF
>TRBJ2-7|TRBV11-2
CASSLAITGVEGEQYF
>TRBJ2-5|TRBV9
CASSQGTSGGLHGTQYF
>TRBJ1-2|TRBV29-1
CSVGGGQGPYGYTF
>TRBJ1-5|TRBV6-1
CASSAGTVNSNQPQHF
>TRBJ2-5|TRBV5-1
CASSGGTVGTQYF
>TRBJ1-3|TRBV13
CASSLGLRQSSGNTIYF
>TRBJ1-5|TRBV12-3/TRBV12-4
CASSRQGNQPQHF
>TRBJ1-5|TRBV7-2
CASSFGGGQPQHF
>TRBJ1-3|TRBV7-9
CASSQRQVLSGNTIYF
>TRBJ2-7|TRBV28
CASGPLYEQYF
>TRBJ1-5|TRBV6-2/TRBV6-3
CASSPGTASNQPQHF
>TRBJ1-2|TRBV9
CASRPPGTPVNYGYTF
>TRBJ1-5|TRBV28
CASSRVQGGGNQPQHF
>TRBJ1-3|TRBV5-6
CASSLTGAGNTIYF
>TRBJ2-3|TRBV11-3
CASSPGTGTDTQYF
>TRBJ1-5|TRBV4-3
CASSQDTDRPYQPQHF
>TRBJ1-1|TRBV6-6
CASTQGRVEAFF
>TRBJ2-2|TRBV29-1
CSVEPSRAGTGELFF
>TRBJ1-5|TRBV16
CASSRGSQGQPQHF